This TCR beta chain originates from a study of PD-1 blockade in classical Hodgkin lymphoma. General observations from the study: According to reports, newly diagnosed patients had lower baseline TCR diversity than healthy donors, and relapsed/refractory patients had lower baseline TCR diversity still. Differences between repertoires have undefined causes, possibly disease activity or prior therapy.

The time point was: newly diagnosed, previously untreated cHL patient sample. Comparator PBMCs were from newly diagnosed, untreated classical Hodgkin lymphoma. The CDR3 contains 14 residues. Assay used: immunoSEQ multiplex PCR; TCRdb lists only in-frame clones, some missing. Of about 20,000 clones in the sample, 90% were seen once. In this sample, this clone turned up a few times. Antigen: not known. The receptor comes from a human donor with classical Hodgkin lymphoma. Sequencing used peripheral blood mononuclear cells (PBMCs). The chain is built from TRBV21-1 and TRBJ2-7; the D call in the table, TRBD2, was not verified against the DNA. TRBV21-1 constitutes a pseudogene. This CDR3 is CASSSPGVLDEQYF. In DNA form, the CDR3 reads TGTGCCAGCAGCTCGCCCGGGGTTCTAGACGAGCAGTACTTC.